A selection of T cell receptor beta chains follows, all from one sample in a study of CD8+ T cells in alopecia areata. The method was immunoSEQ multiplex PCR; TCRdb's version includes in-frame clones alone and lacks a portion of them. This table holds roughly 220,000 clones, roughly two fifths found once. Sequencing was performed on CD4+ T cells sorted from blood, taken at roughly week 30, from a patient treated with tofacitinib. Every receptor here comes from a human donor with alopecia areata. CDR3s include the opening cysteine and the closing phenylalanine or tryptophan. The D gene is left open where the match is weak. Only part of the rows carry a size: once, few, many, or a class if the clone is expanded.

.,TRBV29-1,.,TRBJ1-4,TGCAGCGTTGAAGATGGATTTAATGAAAAACTGTTTTTT,CSVEDGFNEKLFF
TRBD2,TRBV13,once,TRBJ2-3,TGTGCCAGCAACGGGGGGGATGAAGATACGCAGTATTTT,CASNGGDEDTQYF
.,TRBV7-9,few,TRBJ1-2,TGTGCCAGCAGCCTCCTCAGGGGAAGAAGCGGCTACACCTTC,CASSLLRGRSGYTF
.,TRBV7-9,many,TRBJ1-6,TGTGCCAGCAGCTTAGATGGCAGCCTGAATTCACCCCTCCACTTT,CASSLDGSLNSPLHF
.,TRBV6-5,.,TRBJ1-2,TGTGCCAGCAGTTTTGGGGCAGACTATGGCTACACCTTC,CASSFGADYGYTF
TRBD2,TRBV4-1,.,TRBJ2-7,TGCGCCAGCAGCCCTTCGGGACTAGCAGTATACGAGCAGTACTTC,CASSPSGLAVYEQYF
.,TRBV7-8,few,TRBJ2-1,TGTGCCAGCAGATCTTCGGGGCGGGGTTCCTACAATGAGCAGTTCTTC,CASRSSGRGSYNEQFF
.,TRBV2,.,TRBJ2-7,TGTGCCAGCAGCGAACCAATAGGGGGTTACGAGCAGTACTTC,CASSEPIGGYEQYF
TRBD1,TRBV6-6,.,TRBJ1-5,TGTGCCAGCACCACGGGGACAGTCAGCAATCAGCCCCAGCATTTT,CASTTGTVSNQPQHF
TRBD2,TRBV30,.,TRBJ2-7,TGTGCCAGCAGTCCTCCTAGCGGGAGTCTCGAGCAGTACTTC,CASSPPSGSLEQYF
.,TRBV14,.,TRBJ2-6,TGTGCCAGCAGCCAAAGATGGACAGCCTCTGGGGCCAACGTCCTGACTTTC,CASSQRWTASGANVLTF
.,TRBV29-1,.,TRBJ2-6,TGCAGCGTTGCCCAGGGATTAAACTCTGGGGCCAACGTCCTGACTTTC,CSVAQGLNSGANVLTF
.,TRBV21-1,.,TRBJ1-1,TGTGCGTCCTGGGGCGCGGCTTTCTTT,CASWGAAFF
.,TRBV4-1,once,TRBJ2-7,TGCGCCAGCAGCCAAGGTACCCCTCAGGGGACCTCATCCTACGAGCAGTACTTC,CASSQGTPQGTSSYEQYF
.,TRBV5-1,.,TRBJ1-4,TGCGCCAGCAGATCGACAGTCGCGGCAACTAATGAAAAACTGTTTTTT,CASRSTVAATNEKLFF
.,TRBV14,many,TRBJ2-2,TGTGCCAGCAGCACCCTCGGGGAGCTGTTTTTT,CASSTLGELFF
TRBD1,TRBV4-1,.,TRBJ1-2,TGCGCCAGCAGCCAAGCGGAGGCGGCAGGGGGAAGCGGCTACACCTTC,CASSQAEAAGGSGYTF
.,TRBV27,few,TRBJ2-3,TGTGCCAGCACTAGACTGGGCACAGATACGCAGTATTTT,CASTRLGTDTQYF
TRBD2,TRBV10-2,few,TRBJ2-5,TGCGCCAGCAGGACTAGCGGGAGGAAAGAGACCCAGTACTTC,CASRTSGRKETQYF
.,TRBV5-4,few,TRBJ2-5,TGTGCCAGCAGCGATGGGGTTGTGGCTCTGGGAGAGACCCAGTACTTC,CASSDGVVALGETQYF
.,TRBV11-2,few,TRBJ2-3,TGTGCCAGCAGCTTTTCGGGGACAGATACGCAGTATTTT,CASSFSGTDTQYF
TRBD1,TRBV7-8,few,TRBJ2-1,TGTGCCAGCAGCGATTCGGGACAGGCGAACAATGAGCAGTTCTTC,CASSDSGQANNEQFF
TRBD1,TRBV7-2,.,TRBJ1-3,TGTGCCAGCAGACCACAGGGGACGAGAAACACCATATATTTT,CASRPQGTRNTIYF
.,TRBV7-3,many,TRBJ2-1,TGTGCCAGCAGCTCATGGGGGGACTCCCACAATGAGCAGTTCTTC,CASSSWGDSHNEQFF
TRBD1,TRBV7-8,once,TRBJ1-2,TGTGCCAGCAGCTTAAGGGGGCGCAACTATGGCTACACCTTC,CASSLRGRNYGYTF
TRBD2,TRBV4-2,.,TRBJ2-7,TGTGCCAGCAGCCGCGAGCGGGGGTACTCCTACGAGCAGTACTTC,CASSRERGYSYEQYF
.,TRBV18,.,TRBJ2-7,TGTGCCAGCTCACCATTAGGGGCCCCAGCCCCCTACGAGCAGTACTTC,CASSPLGAPAPYEQYF
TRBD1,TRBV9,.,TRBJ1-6,TGTGCCAGCAGCGTAGATGGACAGGAGTCACCCCTCCACTTT,CASSVDGQESPLHF
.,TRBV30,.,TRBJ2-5,TGTGCCTGGAGACGGGGTTTCGGGTCGGGAGTCGAGACCCAGTACTTC,CAWRRGFGSGVETQYF